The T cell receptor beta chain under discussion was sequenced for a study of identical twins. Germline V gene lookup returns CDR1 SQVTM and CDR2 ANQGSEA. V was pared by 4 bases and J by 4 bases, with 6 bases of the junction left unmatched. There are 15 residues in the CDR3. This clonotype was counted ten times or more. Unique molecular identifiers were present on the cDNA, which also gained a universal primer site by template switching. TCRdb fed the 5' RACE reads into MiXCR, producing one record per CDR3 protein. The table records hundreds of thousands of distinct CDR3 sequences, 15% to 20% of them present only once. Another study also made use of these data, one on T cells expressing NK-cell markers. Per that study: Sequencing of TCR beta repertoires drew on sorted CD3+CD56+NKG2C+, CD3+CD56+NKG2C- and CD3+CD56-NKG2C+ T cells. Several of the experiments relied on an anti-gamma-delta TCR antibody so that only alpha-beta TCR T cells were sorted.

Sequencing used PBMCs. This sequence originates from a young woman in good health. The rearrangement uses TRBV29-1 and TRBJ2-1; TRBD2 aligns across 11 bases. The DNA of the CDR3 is TGCAGCGTTGGAAGACTAGCGGGACGGTACAATGAGCAGTTCTTC. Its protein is CSVGRLAGRYNEQFF.